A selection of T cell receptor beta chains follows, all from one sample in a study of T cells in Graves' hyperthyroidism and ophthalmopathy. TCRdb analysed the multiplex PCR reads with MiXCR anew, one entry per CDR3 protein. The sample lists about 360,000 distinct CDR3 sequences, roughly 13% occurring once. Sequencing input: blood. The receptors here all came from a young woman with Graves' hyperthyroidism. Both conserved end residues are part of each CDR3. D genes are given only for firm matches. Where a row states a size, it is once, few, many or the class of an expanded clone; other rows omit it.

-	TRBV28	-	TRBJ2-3	TGTGCCAGCAGTTTGTGGGGGGTTACAGATACGCAGTATTTT	CASSLWGVTDTQYF
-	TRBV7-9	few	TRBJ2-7	TGTGCCAGCAGCTTAGGACAGCCGGTGCAGTACTTC	CASSLGQPVQYF
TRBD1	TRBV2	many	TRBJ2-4	TGTGCCAGCAGTGAAAGCTGGACAGGTTCTATCCATCAGTACTTC	CASSESWTGSIHQYF
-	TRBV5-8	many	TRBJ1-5	TGTGCCAGCAGCTTGGGGGTGATGCGGGACAATCAGCCCCAGCATTTT	CASSLGVMRDNQPQHF
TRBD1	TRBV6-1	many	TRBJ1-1	TGTGCCAGCAGGGGGGGGGACAGGGGAGGCTTCACTGAAGCTTTCTTT	CASRGGDRGGFTEAFF
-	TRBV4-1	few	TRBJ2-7	TGCGCCAGCAGCCAGTCTGAGCAGTCTTTCCTCTACGAGCAGTACTTC	CASSQSEQSFLYEQYF
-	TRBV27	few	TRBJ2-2	TGTGCCAGCAGTTCCTCCTGGACAGCCAACACCGGGGAGCTGTTTTTT	CASSSSWTANTGELFF
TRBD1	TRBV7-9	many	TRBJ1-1	TGTGCCAGCAGCTTAACGACAGGGGGCACTGAAGCTTTCTTT	CASSLTTGGTEAFF
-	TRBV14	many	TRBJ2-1	TGTGCCAGCAGCCAAGACGTGAACAATGAGCAGTTCTTC	CASSQDVNNEQFF
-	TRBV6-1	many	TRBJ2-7	TGTGCCAGCAGTGAAGGCGGCTACGAGCAGTACTTC	CASSEGGYEQYF
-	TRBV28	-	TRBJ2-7	TGTGCCAGCAGTCCCCCAACCCCTCAGGGGTACGAGCAGTACTTC	CASSPPTPQGYEQYF
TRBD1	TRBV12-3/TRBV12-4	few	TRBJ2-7	TGTGCCAGCAGTCTGGGGACAGGGGCAGGAGAGCAGTACTTC	CASSLGTGAGEQYF
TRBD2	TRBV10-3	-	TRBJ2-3	TGTGCCATCAGTGAAGTAGCGGGGAGCACAGATACGCAGTATTTT	CAISEVAGSTDTQYF
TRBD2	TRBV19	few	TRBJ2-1	TGTGCCAGTAGTGGGATTAGCGGGCTAAGCTCCTACAATGAGCAGTTCTTC	CASSGISGLSSYNEQFF
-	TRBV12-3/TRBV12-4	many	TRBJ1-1	TGTGCCAGCAGTTTAGCGGGGAGTAGGGAAGCTTTCTTT	CASSLAGSREAFF
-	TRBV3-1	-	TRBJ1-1	TGTGCCAGCAGCCGAATGACCGGGGGAATTGAAGCTTTCTTT	CASSRMTGGIEAFF
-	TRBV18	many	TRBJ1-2	TGTGCCAGCTCACCACAGGAAAACTATGGCTACACCTTC	CASSPQENYGYTF
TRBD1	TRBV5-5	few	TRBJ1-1	TGTGCCAGCAGCTTTCCGCCGGGACAGAAAGCTTTCTTT	CASSFPPGQKAFF
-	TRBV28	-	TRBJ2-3	TGTGCCAGCAGCCTACAGCGGGATACGCAGTATTTT	CASSLQRDTQYF
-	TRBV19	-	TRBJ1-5	TGTGCCAGTAGTCGCGAGGGGCTACTCAATCAGCCCCAGCATTTT	CASSREGLLNQPQHF
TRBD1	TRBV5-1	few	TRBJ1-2	TGCGCCAGCAGCTGGGACAGGGCCCTCTATGGCTACACCTTC	CASSWDRALYGYTF
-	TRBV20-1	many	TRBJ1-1	TGCAGTGCTAGAGATCGGAGCCGTGAAGCTTTCTTT	CSARDRSREAFF
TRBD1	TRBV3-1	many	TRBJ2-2	TGTGCCAGCAGCCGATCTGAGACAGGGGCTATTGCCGGGGAGCTGTTTTTT	CASSRSETGAIAGELFF
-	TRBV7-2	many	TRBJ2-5	TGTGCCAGCAGCCAACAGGGAGGAGAGACCCAGTACTTC	CASSQQGGETQYF
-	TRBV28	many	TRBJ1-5	TGTGCCAGCAGCCTCGACCCCGGGGAGGGCCAGCCCCAGCATTTT	CASSLDPGEGQPQHF
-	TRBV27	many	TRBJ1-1	TGTGCCAGCAGTTTATCCTCAGGATTGAGTACTGAAGCTTTCTTT	CASSLSSGLSTEAFF
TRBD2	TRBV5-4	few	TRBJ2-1	TGTGCCAGCAGCGTTTCCGGGACTAGCCCCATTGAGCAGTTCTTC	CASSVSGTSPIEQFF
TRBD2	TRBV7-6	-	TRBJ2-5	TGTGCCAGCAGCTTAGGGACTAGCGGGAGTGGAGAGACCCAGTACTTC	CASSLGTSGSGETQYF
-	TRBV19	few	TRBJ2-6	TGTGCCAGTAGTATGGGGTCTGGTGGGGCCAACGTCCTGACTTTC	CASSMGSGGANVLTF
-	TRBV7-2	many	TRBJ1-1	TGTGCCAGCAGCTCCTCGGCTCAAGCTTTCTTT	CASSSSAQAFF
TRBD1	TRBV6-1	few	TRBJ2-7	TGTGCCAGCAGACCCCCCGGGACAGGGGGGTACGAGCAGTACTTC	CASRPPGTGGYEQYF
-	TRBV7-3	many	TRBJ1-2	TGTGCCAGCAGCTTAGGGGCGAACAGTTATGGCTACACCTTC	CASSLGANSYGYTF
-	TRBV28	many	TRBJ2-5	TGTGCCAGCAGTTCTACCCTGGGGGGAGAGACCCAGTACTTC	CASSSTLGGETQYF
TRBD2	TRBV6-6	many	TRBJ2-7	TGTGCCAGCAGTTACTCAGGCGGGGGAGGCGAGCAGTACTTC	CASSYSGGGGEQYF
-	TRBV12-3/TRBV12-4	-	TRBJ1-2	TGTGCCAGCAGCGAGGTGGCAGGGCTAAGGAACTATGGCTACACCTTC	CASSEVAGLRNYGYTF
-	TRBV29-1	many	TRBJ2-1	TGCAGCGTTGATGGCCTGGCAGCCCGCAATGAGCAGTTCTTC	CSVDGLAARNEQFF